This entry lists 15 T cell receptor beta chains sequenced from one sample in a study of shared clonotypes between healthy human individuals. Sequencing was performed with immunoSEQ multiplex PCR; in TCRdb, only in-frame clones are kept and a portion is missing. The table shows about 1 million clones, with about 75% occurring only once. The sequencing sample was made of memory CD4+ T cells sorted from blood. Subset of the sample: CD45RA-negative fraction. The receptor set was obtained from a young man in good health.

The rearrangement links TRBV11-2 to TRBJ1-1; possible D gene TRBD1, 6 bases. The CDR3 contains 16 residues. The germline gives CDR1 SGHAT, CDR2 FQNNGV. V lost 1 base, J lost 2 bases, and 14 bases lay in between. The chain's CDR3 is CASSLGATGHNTEAFF. The CDR3 nucleotides read TGTGCCAGCAGCTTAGGAGCTACGGGACATAACACTGAAGCTTTCTTT. The full variable domain, with the rest looked up from reference TRBV11-2 and TRBJ1-1, is EAGVAQSPRYKIIEKRQSVAFWCNPISGHATLYWYQQILGQGPKLLIQFQNNGVVDDSQLPKDRFSAERLKGVDSTLKIQPAKLEDSAVYLCASSLGATGHNTEAFFGQGTRLTVV.

A word on this clone: Possible read error: a much larger clone is one base away. V is TRBV28 and J is TRBJ1-6; maybe TRBD1 (5 bases). From germline, CDR1 is MDHEN and CDR2 SYDVKM. V was pared by 5 bases and J by 11 bases, with 19 bases between. The CDR3 runs to 15 residues. CDR3 region: CASSPSQGSYPPLHF. CDR3 DNA: TGTGCCAGCAGTCCTAGTCAGGGCAGTTATCCACCCCTCCACTTT.

The V and J genes are TRBV4-1 and TRBJ1-6, with no clear D. Trimming shortened V by 0 bases and J by 5 bases, and 14 bases separated the two germline ends. This CDR3 contains 17 residues. The germline V gene has CDR1 MGHRA and CDR2 YSYEKL. The CDR3 bases are TGCGCCAGCAGCCAAGAATTGACCGCGGCTAATAATTCACCCCTCCACTTT. Translating gives CASSQELTAANNSPLHF.

This sequence joins TRBV2 and TRBJ1-5; TRBD1 is a possible D gene (5 bases). The CDR3 contains 13 residues. Germline V gene lookup returns CDR1 SNHLY and CDR2 FYNNEI. V lost 5 bases, J lost 9 bases, and 14 bases lay in between. This CDR3 reads CASSSKGTAPQHF. CDR3 nucleotide sequence: TGTGCCAGCAGTAGTAAGGGGACGGCGCCCCAGCATTTT.

The chain joins TRBV5-6 to TRBJ2-2; D is uncertain. Per the germline V gene, CDR1 is SGHDT and CDR2 is YYEEEE. Trimming left V 1 base short and J 7 bases short, with 11 bases between. The CDR3 has 14 residues. Here the CDR3 DNA reads TGTGCCAGCAGCTTGCCCCGCCTAGGCGGGGAGCTGTTTTTT. Translation gives CASSLPRLGGELFF.

This clone was counted many times. This sequence joins TRBV11-2 and TRBJ2-7; the match to TRBD2 covers 13 bases. Germline-derived CDR1 and CDR2 are SGHAT and FQNNGV. This CDR3 spans 15 amino acids. The V gene end was trimmed by 3 bases and the J gene end by 4 bases; junction bases not matched to a gene: 3. The CDR3: CASSFTSGGAYEQYF. The CDR3 DNA is TGTGCCAGCAGCTTTACTAGCGGGGGGGCTTACGAGCAGTACTTC.

The chain is built from TRBV7-2 and TRBJ1-2; 9 nucleotides match TRBD1. The ends lost 4 bases at V and 7 bases at J; junction bases unmatched: 13. This CDR3 has 16 residues. Germline V gene lookup returns CDR1 SGHTA and CDR2 FQGNSA. This chain's CDR3 is CASSSRLGQGRGGYTF. The CDR3 nucleotides are TGTGCCAGCAGCTCTCGTCTGGGACAGGGCAGGGGTGGCTACACCTTC. Combining the CDR3 with reference TRBV7-2 and TRBJ1-2 gives the whole variable domain GAGVSQSPSNKVTEKGKDVELRCDPISGHTALYWYRQSLGQGLEFLIYFQGNSAPDKSGLPSDRFSAERTGGSVSTLTIQRTQQEDSAVYLCASSSRLGQGRGGYTFGSGTRLTVV.

The V and J genes are TRBV6-1 and TRBJ2-1, with 7 positions matching TRBD1. Per germline, CDR1 MNHNS and CDR2 SASEGT. V shed 4 bases and J 0 bases; nucleotides not matched to a gene: 0. The CDR3 totals 14 residues. CDR3 DNA: TGTGCCAGCAGTGCAGGGGGCTCCTACAATGAGCAGTTCTTC. Translation: CASSAGGSYNEQFF.

The rearrangement links TRBV7-8 to TRBJ2-7, with TRBD2 matching over 7 bases. This CDR3 has 14 residues. The V gene end was trimmed by 2 bases and the J gene end by 3 bases; junction bases not matched to a gene: 4. Per the germline V gene, CDR1 is SGHVS and CDR2 is FQNEAQ. The CDR3 coding sequence is TGTGCCAGCAGCTTACTAGCGGAAGTCTACGAGCAGTACTTC. This encodes CASSLLAEVYEQYF.

The chain recombines TRBV6-1 with TRBJ2-7; D may match TRBD1 or TRBD2 (7 bases each). This CDR3 region has 14 residues. V dropped 6 bases and J dropped 4 bases, with 16 bases sitting between them. Germline-derived CDR1 and CDR2 are MNHNS and SASEGT. The CDR3 coding sequence is TGTGCCAGCAGCGTCAGGGGGAGGGGTTACGAGCAGTACTTC. Translation: CASSVRGRGYEQYF.

This clone was seen a handful of times. The CDR3 DNA reads TGTGCCAGCAGTCCGACTAGCGGGGGGTTCAATGAGCAGTTCTTC. Its protein product is CASSPTSGGFNEQFF. The chain carries TRBV25-1 and TRBJ2-1; 13 bases are a match to TRBD2. V was pared by 5 bases and J by 6 bases, with 4 bases of the junction left unmatched. Germline lookup yields CDR1 MGHDK and CDR2 SYGVNS. CDR3 length: 15 residues.

The chain uses TRBV7-4 and TRBJ1-4, with D uncertain. V was cut by 5 bases and J by 16 bases, with 11 bases left in between. The V gene's germline CDR1 is SGHVT and CDR2 SQSDAQ. The CDR3 contains 10 residues. The CDR3 bases are TGTGCCAGCAGCCTCAAACTAGAGTTTTTT. Encoded protein: CASSLKLEFF. Full variable domain (missing parts from reference TRBV7-4 and TRBJ1-4): GAGVSQSPRYKVAKRGRDVALRCDSISGHVTLYWYRQTLGQGSEVLTYSQSDAQRDKSGRPSGRFSAERPERSVSTLKIQRTEQGDSAVYLCASSLKLEFFGSGTQLSVL.

V gene TRBV7-3 combines with J gene TRBJ2-5, with D perhaps being TRBD1 or TRBD2 (6 bases each). The length of the CDR3 is 15 residues. Germline lookup yields CDR1 SGHTA and CDR2 FQGTGA. Trimming cost V 4 bases and J 4 bases, with 16 bases left between them. CDR3 in amino acids: CASSSVGGRGETQYF. The DNA for the CDR3 is TGTGCCAGCAGCTCTGTGGGGGGCCGGGGAGAGACCCAGTACTTC.

This chain connects TRBV7-8 to TRBJ2-1; D assignment may be TRBD1 or TRBD2 (6 bases each). The CDR3 is 15 residues long. CDR1 is SGHVS, CDR2 FQNEAQ, per germline. The V end lost 2 bases, the J end lost 8 bases, and 16 bases lay between the germline ends. CDR3 in DNA: TGTGCCAGCAGCTTAAATTGGGGGGCCTTGGATGAGCAGTTCTTC. It encodes CASSLNWGALDEQFF.

This CDR3 is CASSRGTSGFWEQFF. The CDR3 region has the DNA TGTGCCAGCAGCCGAGGGACTAGCGGCTTTTGGGAGCAGTTCTTC. This rearrangement joins TRBV4-2 to TRBJ2-1; 11 bases align to TRBD2. The CDR3 extends over 15 amino acids. Germline lookup yields CDR1 LGHNA and CDR2 YNFKEQ. V trimming: 4 bases; J trimming: 10 bases; junction bases outside the gene matches: 9.